These 23 T cell receptor beta chains were sequenced from one sample in a study of relationships among human T cell subsets. TCR alpha and beta CDR3s were amplified from mRNA by semiquantitative ARM-PCR. ARM-PCR used tagged nested gene-specific primers, then communal superprimers for exponential amplification. TCRdb re-derived calls from the multiplex PCR reads in MiXCR, one entry per CDR3 protein. Of under 4,000 distinct CDR3 sequences listed, roughly 51% are singletons. CD4+CD25-CD294+ Th2 cells were bead-selected for CD294 once CD4+CD56+ natural killer T cells were depleted. Sequences were obtained from CD4+ Th2 cells sorted from blood. Receptor source: a man in his forties or fifties in good health.

The chain combines TRBV11-2 with TRBJ1-1, with D uncertain. From germline, CDR1 is SGHAT and CDR2 FQNNGV. The CDR3 extends over 13 amino acids. The V gene lost 5 bases and the J gene lost 3 bases, with 10 bases spanning the gap. CDR3 in amino acids: CASSPRRDTEAFF. CDR3 nucleotides: TGTGCCAGCAGCCCTCGACGGGACACTGAAGCTTTCTTT. The full variable domain, rest sourced from reference TRBV11-2 and TRBJ1-1, is EAGVAQSPRYKIIEKRQSVAFWCNPISGHATLYWYQQILGQGPKLLIQFQNNGVVDDSQLPKDRFSAERLKGVDSTLKIQPAKLEDSAVYLCASSPRRDTEAFFGQGTRLTVV.

The chain uses TRBV2 and TRBJ2-7; D is unresolved. This CDR3 has 11 amino acids. Germline CDR1 reads SNHLY; CDR2 reads FYNNEI. Between the trimmed V and J ends, which lost 4 bases and 6 bases, there was a span of 7 bases. CDR3 amino acids: CASSARSEQYF. The DNA of the CDR3 is TGTGCCAGCAGTGCCCGGAGCGAGCAGTACTTC.

This clonotype was seen a few times. V usage is TRBV10-3 and J usage is TRBJ2-7; D is undetermined. The CDR3 has 15 amino acids. Germline CDR1 and CDR2: ENHRY and SYGVKD. V was pared by 2 bases and J by 2 bases, with 13 bases between. The CDR3 DNA reads as TGTGCCATCAGTGAGGGGCAGGTTGTTACCTACGAGCAGTACTTC. Amino acids: CAISEGQVVTYEQYF.

The rearrangement uses TRBV27 and TRBJ2-1; 8 bases map to TRBD2. The CDR3 has 16 residues. Unmatched junction bases numbered 8, after V lost 0 bases and J lost 7 bases. Germline values: CDR1 MNHEY, CDR2 SMNVEV (reference sequence). The DNA for the CDR3 is TGTGCCAGCAGTTTATCGGCAAGCGGGAGTTTGAATGAGCAGTTCTTC. It codes for CASSLSASGSLNEQFF.

This chain joins TRBV27 and TRBJ1-2; the match to TRBD1 covers 11 bases. CDR1 MNHEY and CDR2 SMNVEV come from the germline V gene (reference sequence). CDR3 length equals 14 residues. Unmatched junction bases numbered 5, after V lost 5 bases and J lost 6 bases. Written as DNA, the CDR3 is TGTGCCAGCAGTCCCGGGACAGGGGGTGATGGCTACACCTTC. It encodes CASSPGTGGDGYTF.

V is TRBV19 and J is TRBJ2-5; 9 bases fit TRBD2. The V and J ends lost 7 bases and 5 bases, in that order; junction bases with no gene match: 5. Germline loops: CDR1 LNHDA, CDR2 SQIVND (reference sequence). The CDR3 sequence is 13 residues long. The CDR3 region is CASTASGNETQYF. The CDR3 nucleotides read TGTGCCAGTACCGCTAGCGGGAACGAGACCCAGTACTTC.

This clonotype occurred a few times. CDR3 loop: CASSLLRGILYNEQFF. The CDR3 DNA follows: TGTGCCAGCAGCCTTCTCCGCGGGATCCTCTACAATGAGCAGTTCTTC. The rearrangement uses TRBV7-8 and TRBJ2-1; D perhaps matches TRBD2 (6 bases). Germline V CDR1 and CDR2: SGHVS, FQNEAQ. The CDR3 runs 16 residues. Trimming took off 5 bases at V and 3 bases at J, with 17 bases between the two ends.

CDR3 nucleotide sequence: TGTGCCAGCAGCTTAGAGGGGGGATCGGCAGATACGCAGTATTTT. This codes for CASSLEGGSADTQYF. This chain connects TRBV11-2 to TRBJ2-3; D is possibly TRBD2 (6 bases). The V end was cut by 0 bases, the J end by 4 bases, with 11 bases between. The CDR3 runs to 15 residues. CDR1 is SGHAT and CDR2 is FQNNGV in the germline V gene.

This clonotype was observed a few times. DNA of the CDR3: TGTGCCAGCTCCGAGGGTCGGAACACTGAAGCTTTCTTT. Residues: CASSEGRNTEAFF. The V gene is TRBV18, the J gene TRBJ1-1; no firm D call. Germline CDR1 reads KGHSH; CDR2 reads LQKENI. This CDR3 has 13 residues. V dropped 6 bases and J dropped 1 base, with 9 bases sitting between them.

J is TRBJ2-5 and V is TRBV10-3; D unclear. Germline CDR1 reads ENHRY; CDR2 reads SYGVKD. V was trimmed by 3 bases and J by 2 bases, leaving 7 bases between them. This CDR3 spans 13 amino acids. CDR3 coding DNA: TGTGCCATCAGTGAAAAGGGACAAGAGACCCAGTACTTC. Translation gives CAISEKGQETQYF.

The CDR3 region has the DNA TGTGCCAGCTCCCTAGACCGAGACTATGGCTACACCTTC. Protein product: CASSLDRDYGYTF. The rearrangement joins TRBV6-1 to TRBJ1-2; D unclear. The germline CDR1 and CDR2 sequences are MNHNS and SASEGT. The CDR3 consists of 13 residues. V gave up 8 bases and J gave up 3 bases, with 13 bases separating them.

V usage is TRBV6-6 and J usage is TRBJ1-2, with 7 bases fitting TRBD1. Unmatched junction bases numbered 5, after V lost 6 bases and J lost 4 bases. The CDR3 is made up of 13 amino acids. The germline V gene encodes CDR1 MNHNY and CDR2 SVGAGI (reference sequence). This chain's CDR3 is CASSPQGGYGYTF. CDR3 in DNA: TGTGCCAGCAGCCCCCAGGGGGGCTATGGCTACACCTTC.

V gene TRBV28 combines with J gene TRBJ2-7; possibly TRBD1 for D (6 bases). The CDR3 is made up of 12 amino acids. Deletions cut 3 bases from V and 7 bases from J, with 10 bases between. Germline V gives CDR1 MDHEN, CDR2 SYDVKM. The CDR3 nucleotides read TGTGCCAGCAGTTTGGGGGCCTGGGAGCAGTACTTC. Its protein is CASSLGAWEQYF.

The chain employs TRBV28 and TRBJ1-1; possible D gene TRBD1, 5 bases. This CDR3 region has 15 residues. The ends were cut back, 5 bases at V and 0 bases at J, with 13 bases in the middle. From germline, CDR1 is MDHEN and CDR2 SYDVKM. The CDR3 DNA follows: TGTGCCAGCAGTCCCGCGGACATAATGAACACTGAAGCTTTCTTT. It is translated as CASSPADIMNTEAFF. Drawing the rest from reference TRBV28 and TRBJ1-1, the complete variable domain is DVKVTQSSRYLVKRTGEKVFLECVQDMDHENMFWYRQDPGLGLRLIYFSYDVKMKEKGDIPEGYSVSREKKERFSLILESASTNQTSMYLCASSPADIMNTEAFFGQGTRLTVV.

J is TRBJ2-1 and V is TRBV29-1; D possibly corresponds to TRBD2 (6 bases). This CDR3 comprises 14 residues. Trimming left V 1 base short and J 4 bases short, with 11 bases between. Germline CDR1 is SQVTM and CDR2 is ANQGSEA. CDR3 DNA: TGCAGCGTTGAAGTCCGGGGGAGATACAATGAGCAGTTCTTC. Its translation is CSVEVRGRYNEQFF.

J is TRBJ2-7 and V is TRBV30; D is possibly TRBD2 (5 bases). The CDR3 totals 12 residues. The V end lost 0 bases, the J end lost 7 bases, and 10 bases lay between the germline ends. CDR1 is GTSNPN, CDR2 SVGIG, per germline (reference sequence). The CDR3 loop reads CAWSVWTGEQYF. DNA of the CDR3: TGTGCCTGGAGTGTATGGACGGGAGAGCAGTACTTC.

This clonotype was observed a few times. The rearrangement links TRBV6-1 to TRBJ2-7; 9 positions match TRBD1. Per the germline V gene, CDR1 is MNHNS and CDR2 is SASEGT. V was pared by 6 bases and J by 2 bases, with 5 bases of the junction left unmatched. The CDR3 runs 14 residues. CDR3 nucleotide sequence: TGTGCCAGCAGGGGACAGGGAAGCACCTACGAGCAGTACTTC. This translates into CASRGQGSTYEQYF.

V is TRBV14 and J is TRBJ1-2, with D unresolved. The CDR3 spans 12 residues. The germline V gene has CDR1 SGHDN and CDR2 FVKESK. V lost 3 bases, J lost 4 bases, and 6 bases lay in between. The CDR3 DNA follows: TGTGCCAGCAGCCACCTGAGCTATGGCTACACCTTC. It yields the protein CASSHLSYGYTF.

V gene TRBV20-1 combines with J gene TRBJ2-7; 11 bases fit TRBD2. Trimming cost V 0 bases and J 5 bases; bases outside gene matches: 9. Germline V gene lookup returns CDR1 DFQATT and CDR2 SNEGSKA (reference sequence). This CDR3 is 16 amino acids long. The chain's CDR3 is CSARDLGTSGSNEQYF. The CDR3 DNA is TGCAGTGCTAGAGATTTGGGCACTAGCGGGAGTAACGAGCAGTACTTC.

The J gene is TRBJ2-1, the V gene TRBV7-8; D is uncertain. Trimming stripped 8 bases from V and 7 bases from J, with 12 bases between. Per germline, CDR1 SGHVS and CDR2 FQNEAQ. This CDR3 has 12 amino acids. CDR3 amino acids: CASEKGMNEQFF. Here the CDR3 DNA reads TGTGCCAGCGAAAAGGGTATGAATGAGCAGTTCTTC.

The chain employs TRBV19 and TRBJ1-1, with D possibly TRBD1 on 6 matching bases. Germline CDR1 and CDR2: LNHDA and SQIVND (reference sequence). The CDR3 has 13 residues. The V and J ends lost 6 bases and 1 base respectively, with 9 bases between them. The CDR3 sequence is CASREQGNTEAFF. CDR3 bases: TGTGCCAGTAGAGAACAGGGGAACACTGAAGCTTTCTTT. The whole variable domain, filled in from reference TRBV19 and TRBJ1-1, reads DGGITQSPKYLFRKEGQNVTLSCEQNLNHDAMYWYRQDPGQGLRLIYYSQIVNDFQKGDIAEGYSVSREKKESFPLTVTSAQKNPTAFYLCASREQGNTEAFFGQGTRLTVV.

The DNA of the CDR3 is TGTGCCAGCACTAGGACACCGAACACTGAAGCTTTCTTT. Protein product: CASTRTPNTEAFF. This chain uses TRBV27 with TRBJ1-1; possible D gene TRBD1, 5 bases. The CDR3 loop spans 13 amino acids. The V and J ends lost 7 bases and 1 base respectively, with 10 bases between them. Germline V gene sequence: CDR1 MNHEY, CDR2 SMNVEV (reference sequence).

Turning to this clonotype: No DNA is shown, since the ends of the CDR3 on it are uncertain; the CDR3 is the one TCRdb lists. The chain couples TRBV20-1 to TRBJ1-3. The CDR3 comprises 11 residues, both ends counted. CDR1 is DFQATT and CDR2 is SNEGSKA in the germline V gene (reference sequence). CDR3 in amino acids: CSAVVETPYIF.